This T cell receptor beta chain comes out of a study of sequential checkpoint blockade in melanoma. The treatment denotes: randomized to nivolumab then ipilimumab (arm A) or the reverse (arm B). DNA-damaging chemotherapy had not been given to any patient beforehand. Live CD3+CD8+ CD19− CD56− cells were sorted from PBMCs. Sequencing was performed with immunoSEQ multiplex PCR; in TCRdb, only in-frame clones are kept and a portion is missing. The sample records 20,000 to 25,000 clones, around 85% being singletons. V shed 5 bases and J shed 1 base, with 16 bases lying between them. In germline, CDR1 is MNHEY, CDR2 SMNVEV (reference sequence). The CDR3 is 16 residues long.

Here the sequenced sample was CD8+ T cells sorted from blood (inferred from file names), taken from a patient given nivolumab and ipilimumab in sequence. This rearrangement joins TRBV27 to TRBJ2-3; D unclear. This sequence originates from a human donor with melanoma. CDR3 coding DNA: TGTGCCAGCAGTCCCTTGGGTCCCGGAGGCACAGATACGCAGTATTTT. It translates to CASSPLGPGGTDTQYF.